A selection of T cell receptor beta chains follows, all from one sample in a study of cytomegalovirus exposure and HLA in healthy donors. Sequencing was performed with immunoSEQ multiplex PCR; in TCRdb, only in-frame clones are kept and a portion is missing. The sample has some 150,000 clones; approximately 77% are singletons. The sample taken for sequencing was PBMCs. These receptors were collected from a woman aged 40 to 50 in good health and CMV-seronegative. The CDR3 runs from the conserved cysteine through the conserved F or W. D genes are given only for firm matches. For some rows the clone size is stated as once, few or many, or as a class when expanded; others skip it.

v_gene: TRBV14; abundance: NA; d_gene: NA; j_gene: TRBJ2-4; CDR3aa: CASSQAGANQYF; CDR3nt: TGTGCCAGCAGCCAAGCAGGGGCGAATCAGTACTTC
v_gene: TRBV10-2; abundance: NA; d_gene: NA; j_gene: TRBJ1-4; CDR3aa: CASSTATTNEKLFF; CDR3nt: TGCGCCAGCAGTACAGCCACAACTAATGAAAAACTGTTTTTT
v_gene: TRBV20-1; abundance: few; d_gene: NA; j_gene: TRBJ1-2; CDR3aa: CSARDLDGYTF; CDR3nt: TGCAGTGCTAGAGATCTTGATGGCTACACCTTC
v_gene: TRBV14; abundance: NA; d_gene: NA; j_gene: TRBJ1-2; CDR3aa: CASSQDSLGAYYGYTF; CDR3nt: TGTGCCAGCAGCCAAGATAGTTTAGGAGCTTACTATGGCTACACCTTC
v_gene: TRBV6-1; abundance: NA; d_gene: NA; j_gene: TRBJ2-6; CDR3aa: CASSERYSTGANVLTF; CDR3nt: TGTGCCAGCAGTGAACGCTACAGCACTGGGGCCAACGTCCTGACTTTC
v_gene: TRBV7-2; abundance: NA; d_gene: NA; j_gene: TRBJ1-2; CDR3aa: CASSYRDVDGYTF; CDR3nt: TGTGCCAGCAGCTACAGGGACGTGGATGGCTACACCTTC
v_gene: TRBV4-1; abundance: NA; d_gene: TRBD2; j_gene: TRBJ2-1; CDR3aa: CASSQDTTSGSYNEQFF; CDR3nt: TGCGCCAGCAGCCAAGATACAACAAGCGGGAGCTACAATGAGCAGTTCTTC
v_gene: TRBV4-2; abundance: NA; d_gene: TRBD1; j_gene: TRBJ1-1; CDR3aa: CASSQEVNRGPTEAFF; CDR3nt: TGTGCCAGCAGCCAAGAGGTCAACAGGGGGCCCACTGAAGCTTTCTTT
v_gene: TRBV7-9; abundance: NA; d_gene: NA; j_gene: TRBJ2-3; CDR3aa: CASSLVGAHGDTQYF; CDR3nt: TGTGCCAGCAGCTTAGTGGGGGCACATGGAGATACGCAGTATTTT
v_gene: TRBV11-2; abundance: NA; d_gene: TRBD1; j_gene: TRBJ1-3; CDR3aa: CASSQPGDRRRNTIYF; CDR3nt: TGTGCCAGCAGCCAGCCCGGGGACAGGCGGAGAAACACCATATATTTT
v_gene: TRBV10-3; abundance: NA; d_gene: NA; j_gene: TRBJ1-2; CDR3aa: CAISEAGRNYGYTF; CDR3nt: TGTGCCATCAGTGAGGCTGGCAGAAACTATGGCTACACCTTC
v_gene: TRBV21-1; abundance: NA; d_gene: NA; j_gene: TRBJ1-5; CDR3aa: CASSKANQPQHF; CDR3nt: TGTGCCAGCAGCAAGGCCAATCAGCCCCAGCATTTT
v_gene: TRBV7-8; abundance: NA; d_gene: NA; j_gene: TRBJ1-5; CDR3aa: CASSLSPDNQPQHF; CDR3nt: TGTGCCAGCAGCCTATCCCCCGACAATCAGCCCCAGCATTTT
v_gene: TRBV9; abundance: NA; d_gene: TRBD1; j_gene: TRBJ1-5; CDR3aa: CASSVDGGTGSNQPQHF; CDR3nt: TGTGCCAGCAGCGTAGACGGGGGGACAGGTAGCAATCAGCCCCAGCATTTT
v_gene: TRBV7-9; abundance: few; d_gene: TRBD1; j_gene: TRBJ2-5; CDR3aa: CASSPGQGALETQYF; CDR3nt: TGTGCCAGCAGCCCAGGACAGGGGGCGCTCGAGACCCAGTACTTC
v_gene: TRBV5-6; abundance: NA; d_gene: TRBD2; j_gene: TRBJ2-1; CDR3aa: CASRGSGGIVDEQFF; CDR3nt: TGTGCCAGCAGGGGTAGCGGGGGGATAGTAGATGAGCAGTTCTTC
v_gene: TRBV14; abundance: NA; d_gene: NA; j_gene: TRBJ2-1; CDR3aa: CASSQHTPTKSYNEQFF; CDR3nt: TGTGCCAGCAGCCAACACACACCAACCAAGTCCTACAATGAGCAGTTCTTC
v_gene: TRBV5-4; abundance: once; d_gene: TRBD2; j_gene: TRBJ2-2; CDR3aa: CASSLDPSGGLGTGELFF; CDR3nt: TGTGCCAGCAGCTTGGATCCTAGCGGGGGCCTGGGGACCGGGGAGCTGTTTTTT
v_gene: TRBV6-6; abundance: NA; d_gene: TRBD1; j_gene: TRBJ1-5; CDR3aa: CASSYSGGGSQPQHF; CDR3nt: TGTGCCAGCAGTTACTCAGGGGGCGGAAGTCAGCCCCAGCATTTT
v_gene: TRBV4-1; abundance: NA; d_gene: TRBD1; j_gene: TRBJ1-5; CDR3aa: CASSQDGTGNLQHF; CDR3nt: TGCGCCAGCAGCCAAGATGGGACAGGGAACCTCCAGCATTTT
v_gene: TRBV29-1; abundance: NA; d_gene: NA; j_gene: TRBJ1-2; CDR3aa: CSAISRANYGYTF; CDR3nt: TGCAGCGCCATTAGCAGGGCTAACTATGGCTACACCTTC
v_gene: TRBV5-6; abundance: NA; d_gene: TRBD2; j_gene: TRBJ2-7; CDR3aa: CASSFPSGSSYEQYF; CDR3nt: TGTGCCAGCAGCTTTCCCAGCGGGAGCTCCTACGAGCAGTACTTC
v_gene: TRBV7-9; abundance: NA; d_gene: TRBD1; j_gene: TRBJ1-3; CDR3aa: CASSFWDSYSGNTIYF; CDR3nt: TGTGCCAGCAGCTTTTGGGACAGCTATTCTGGAAACACCATATATTTT
v_gene: TRBV11-2; abundance: NA; d_gene: TRBD2; j_gene: TRBJ2-7; CDR3aa: CASSGTERGVTYEQYF; CDR3nt: TGTGCCAGCAGCGGAACGGAGCGGGGGGTAACCTACGAGCAGTACTTC
v_gene: TRBV7-2; abundance: NA; d_gene: TRBD1; j_gene: TRBJ2-5; CDR3aa: CASSLGQGYETQYF; CDR3nt: TGTGCCAGCAGCTTGGGACAGGGCTACGAGACCCAGTACTTC
v_gene: TRBV29-1; abundance: NA; d_gene: TRBD1; j_gene: TRBJ1-2; CDR3aa: CSVELQGVSANYGYTF; CDR3nt: TGCAGCGTTGAGTTACAGGGGGTGTCAGCTAACTATGGCTACACCTTC
v_gene: TRBV4-1; abundance: NA; d_gene: TRBD2; j_gene: TRBJ2-5; CDR3aa: CASGTGTLGRGLAGGPRETQYF; CDR3nt: TGCGCCAGCGGGACAGGAACCTTGGGGAGGGGACTAGCGGGGGGGCCTCGTGAGACCCAGTACTTC
v_gene: TRBV5-1; abundance: NA; d_gene: TRBD1; j_gene: TRBJ1-3; CDR3aa: CASSLAGRTGRNTIYF; CDR3nt: TGCGCCAGCAGCTTGGCCGGAAGGACAGGGAGAAACACCATATATTTT
v_gene: TRBV27; abundance: NA; d_gene: TRBD1; j_gene: TRBJ2-7; CDR3aa: CASSPQGSYEQYF; CDR3nt: TGTGCCAGCAGTCCACAGGGGTCCTACGAGCAGTACTTC
v_gene: TRBV19; abundance: NA; d_gene: TRBD2; j_gene: TRBJ2-1; CDR3aa: CASSTVAGGLVYEQFF; CDR3nt: TGTGCCAGTAGTACAGTAGCGGGGGGTTTAGTTTATGAGCAGTTCTTC
v_gene: TRBV19; abundance: once; d_gene: TRBD1; j_gene: TRBJ1-5; CDR3aa: CASRSWDREYQPQHF; CDR3nt: TGTGCCAGTAGATCCTGGGACAGAGAGTATCAGCCCCAGCATTTT
v_gene: TRBV4-1; abundance: NA; d_gene: NA; j_gene: TRBJ1-5; CDR3aa: CASSQDFTGRNQPQHF; CDR3nt: TGCGCCAGCAGCCAAGATTTTACAGGCCGGAATCAGCCCCAGCATTTT
v_gene: TRBV2; abundance: NA; d_gene: TRBD1; j_gene: TRBJ1-2; CDR3aa: CASPEGQSLYGYTF; CDR3nt: TGTGCCAGCCCTGAGGGACAGTCCCTATATGGCTACACCTTC
v_gene: TRBV5-5; abundance: NA; d_gene: NA; j_gene: TRBJ1-5; CDR3aa: CASSLAGVGPQHF; CDR3nt: TGTGCCAGCAGCTTGGCCGGGGTCGGGCCCCAGCATTTT
v_gene: TRBV9; abundance: few; d_gene: NA; j_gene: TRBJ2-7; CDR3aa: CASSVRGTGEQYF; CDR3nt: TGTGCCAGCAGCGTTAGAGGTACAGGCGAGCAGTACTTC
v_gene: TRBV6-5; abundance: NA; d_gene: NA; j_gene: TRBJ1-1; CDR3aa: CASSYDGYTEAFF; CDR3nt: TGTGCCAGCAGTTACGACGGGTACACTGAAGCTTTCTTT
v_gene: TRBV13; abundance: once; d_gene: TRBD2; j_gene: TRBJ2-3; CDR3aa: CASSLVGLAGEGETDTQYF; CDR3nt: TGTGCCAGCAGCTTAGTGGGACTAGCGGGGGAGGGAGAGACAGATACGCAGTATTTT
v_gene: TRBV5-4; abundance: few; d_gene: NA; j_gene: TRBJ1-4; CDR3aa: CASSRGGQRGAESANEKLFF; CDR3nt: TGTGCCAGCAGCCGAGGGGGTCAGCGGGGCGCAGAGTCCGCTAATGAAAAACTGTTTTTT
v_gene: TRBV2; abundance: NA; d_gene: TRBD2; j_gene: TRBJ2-1; CDR3aa: CASSDVLADYSSYNEQFF; CDR3nt: TGTGCCAGCAGTGATGTGCTAGCGGACTATTCCTCCTACAATGAGCAGTTCTTC
v_gene: TRBV7-6; abundance: NA; d_gene: NA; j_gene: TRBJ2-6; CDR3aa: CASSLVPSETSGANVLTF; CDR3nt: TGTGCCAGCAGCTTAGTTCCTAGCGAAACCTCTGGGGCCAACGTCCTGACTTTC
v_gene: TRBV4-2; abundance: NA; d_gene: NA; j_gene: TRBJ2-6; CDR3aa: CASSPETASGANVLTF; CDR3nt: TGTGCCAGCAGCCCAGAGACAGCCTCTGGGGCCAACGTCCTGACTTTC
v_gene: TRBV7-7; abundance: NA; d_gene: TRBD1; j_gene: TRBJ2-7; CDR3aa: CASSPLDRAYEQYF; CDR3nt: TGTGCCAGCAGCCCACTAGACAGGGCCTACGAGCAGTACTTC
v_gene: TRBV19; abundance: NA; d_gene: NA; j_gene: TRBJ1-3; CDR3aa: CASSIGRTAGNTIYF; CDR3nt: TGTGCCAGTAGTATCGGTCGGACAGCCGGAAACACCATATATTTT
v_gene: TRBV7-9; abundance: NA; d_gene: NA; j_gene: TRBJ1-5; CDR3aa: CASSLPDQPQHF; CDR3nt: TGTGCCAGCAGCTTACCGGATCAGCCCCAGCATTTT
v_gene: TRBV10-3; abundance: NA; d_gene: NA; j_gene: TRBJ1-5; CDR3aa: CAISEVPTTGPGWPQHF; CDR3nt: TGTGCCATCAGTGAGGTCCCAACCACAGGGCCCGGATGGCCCCAGCATTTT
v_gene: TRBV11-3; abundance: NA; d_gene: TRBD2; j_gene: TRBJ2-2; CDR3aa: CASSLRATSGRNTGELFF; CDR3nt: TGTGCCAGCAGCTTAAGGGCCACTAGCGGGAGGAACACCGGGGAGCTGTTTTTT
v_gene: TRBV5-1; abundance: NA; d_gene: NA; j_gene: TRBJ1-6; CDR3aa: CASSLERNSPLHF; CDR3nt: TGCGCCAGCAGCTTGGAGAGGAATTCACCCCTCCACTTT
v_gene: TRBV7-6; abundance: NA; d_gene: TRBD2; j_gene: TRBJ2-7; CDR3aa: CASSSRLASEQYF; CDR3nt: TGTGCCAGCAGCTCGCGACTAGCGAGCGAGCAGTACTTC
v_gene: TRBV4-2; abundance: NA; d_gene: NA; j_gene: TRBJ2-5; CDR3aa: CASSQEGQGSSGTQYF; CDR3nt: TGTGCCAGCAGCCAAGAAGGGCAGGGGAGTTCGGGGACCCAGTACTTC
v_gene: TRBV2; abundance: NA; d_gene: NA; j_gene: TRBJ1-1; CDR3aa: CASSPQGSEAFF; CDR3nt: TGTGCCAGCAGTCCGCAGGGGAGTGAAGCTTTCTTT
v_gene: TRBV4-3; abundance: NA; d_gene: NA; j_gene: TRBJ1-2; CDR3aa: CASSQDGGDHYGYTF; CDR3nt: TGCGCCAGCAGCCAAGATGGAGGGGATCATTATGGCTACACCTTC
v_gene: TRBV7-9; abundance: NA; d_gene: NA; j_gene: TRBJ2-5; CDR3aa: CASREGGETQYF; CDR3nt: TGTGCCAGCAGAGAAGGCGGAGAGACCCAGTACTTC